Reported below is one T cell receptor beta chain. This CDR3 spans 13 amino acids. CDR1 is MGHRA, CDR2 YSYEKL, per germline. V was pared by 4 bases and J by 7 bases, with 3 bases of the junction left unmatched. These data are taken from a study of CD8 T cells in Susac syndrome. Random hexamers primed reverse transcription of about 0.5 to 1 ug RNA. TCRdb analysed the immunoSEQ multiplex PCR reads with MiXCR anew, one entry per CDR3 protein. This sample carries under 150,000 distinct CDR3 sequences, around 91% of them seen once, and the ten largest clones take around 0.24%. The specimen sequenced was CD8+ T cells from PBMCs. The chain links TRBV4-1 to TRBJ2-1; 8 nucleotides line up with TRBD2. The receptor was isolated from a human donor with multiple sclerosis. The CDR3 is CASSLLAGNEQFF. DNA for the CDR3: TGCGCCAGCAGCCTATTAGCGGGAAATGAGCAGTTCTTC.